Listed here are 10 T cell receptor beta chains from one sample, sequenced in a study of T cells in localized non-small cell lung cancer. TCRdb's table, derived via immunoSEQ multiplex PCR, lists solely in-frame clones and lacks some. The table has some 38,000 clones, around nine tenths seen once. The material was peripheral blood, obtained before any cancer treatment. The receptors were gathered from an older female donor with stage I lung adenocarcinoma.

The chain joins TRBV4-1 to TRBJ1-2; possibly TRBD1 for D (6 bases). The CDR3 covers 13 residues. Germline CDR1 and CDR2: MGHRA and YSYEKL. V lost 0 bases to trimming and J lost 7 bases, with 9 bases between them. CDR3 loop: CASSQEDSGGYTF. The CDR3 DNA reads as TGCGCCAGCAGCCAAGAGGACAGCGGTGGCTACACCTTC.

The DNA for the CDR3 is TGTGCCAGCCGGGGGGGCAATCAGCCCCAGCATTTT. Translated: CASRGGNQPQHF. This chain connects TRBV28 to TRBJ1-5; a weak D match, TRBD1 (5 bases). Germline-derived CDR1 and CDR2 are MDHEN and SYDVKM. The CDR3 is made up of 12 amino acids. The V end lost 8 bases, the J end lost 2 bases, and 7 bases lay between the germline ends.

V gene TRBV6-1 combines with J gene TRBJ1-2, with D perhaps matching TRBD1 (5 bases). The CDR3 has 14 amino acids. The germline V gene has CDR1 MNHNS and CDR2 SASEGT. The germline V and J ends were trimmed by 1 base and 4 bases, with 10 bases remaining between them. This CDR3 reads CASSEGQGPYGYTF. CDR3 in DNA: TGTGCCAGCAGTGAAGGGCAGGGACCCTATGGCTACACCTTC.

V is TRBV19 and J is TRBJ1-1, with unresolved D. The V and J ends lost 4 bases and 7 bases respectively, with 16 bases between them. This CDR3 comprises 14 residues. Germline V gives CDR1 LNHDA, CDR2 SQIVND (reference sequence). CDR3 coding DNA: TGTGCCAGTAGTACGCACTCGGAGATTGGTGAAGCTTTCTTT. Its translation: CASSTHSEIGEAFF.

The rearrangement uses TRBV15 and TRBJ2-5, with TRBD2 identical over 12 bases. There are 15 residues in the CDR3. Germline assignment: CDR1 LNHNV and CDR2 YYDKDF (reference sequence). V trimming: 8 bases; J trimming: 7 bases; junction bases outside the gene matches: 11. The CDR3 sequence is CATRRTSGAVGTQYF. In nucleotides, the CDR3 is TGTGCCACCCGGAGGACTAGCGGGGCGGTAGGGACCCAGTACTTC.

The chain recombines TRBV2 with TRBJ1-2; D ambiguous. The CDR3 is made up of 14 amino acids. Trimming pared 7 bases from V and 1 base from J, leaving 13 bases between. Germline CDR1 and CDR2: SNHLY and FYNNEI. CDR3 nucleotides: TGTGCCAGCACCCCTTTTGAGCTTAACTATGGCTACACCTTC. This encodes CASTPFELNYGYTF.

This clone has just one count. V usage is TRBV7-3 and J usage is TRBJ2-2; D unclear. The CDR3 loop spans 14 amino acids. CDR1 and CDR2 (germline): SGHTA, FQGTGA. Trimming cost V 8 bases and J 4 bases, with 14 bases left between them. This CDR3 is CASAKVGITGELFF. The CDR3 DNA is TGTGCCAGCGCTAAAGTAGGGATCACCGGGGAGCTGTTTTTT. Drawing the rest from reference TRBV7-3 and TRBJ2-2, the complete variable domain is GAGVSQTPSNKVTEKGKYVELRCDPISGHTALYWYRQSLGQGPEFLIYFQGTGAADDSGLPNDRFFAVRPEGSVSTLKIQRTERGDSAVYLCASAKVGITGELFFGEGSRLTVL.

The V and J genes are TRBV28 and TRBJ2-7, with 7 bases lining up with TRBD1. Germline V lookup: CDR1 MDHEN, CDR2 SYDVKM. This CDR3 has 15 amino acids. The V gene end was trimmed by 5 bases and the J gene end by 1 base; junction bases not matched to a gene: 8. DNA for the CDR3: TGTGCCAGCAGTCCCCTTCACAGGGGTTCCTACGAGCAGTACGTC. The encoded protein is CASSPLHRGSYEQYV.

The gene calls are TRBV4-1 and TRBJ1-4, with 10 bases fitting TRBD1. V trimming: 4 bases; J trimming: 5 bases; junction bases outside the gene matches: 4. There are 15 residues in the CDR3. Germline V gene data show CDR1 as MGHRA and CDR2 as YSYEKL. In nucleotides, the CDR3 is TGCGCCAGCAGCCGCGGGACAGGGGTAAATGAAAAACTGTTTTTT. The encoded protein is CASSRGTGVNEKLFF.

V gene TRBV6-1 combines with J gene TRBJ1-1, with a weak D call TRBD1 (6 bases). Germline V gene sequence: CDR1 MNHNS, CDR2 SASEGT. The CDR3 totals 15 residues. V was cut by 3 bases and J by 5 bases, with 16 bases left in between. CDR3 region: CASSEKGGGYTEAFF. The CDR3 DNA sequence: TGTGCCAGCAGTGAGAAGGGGGGAGGGTATACTGAAGCTTTCTTT.